This record covers a single T cell receptor beta chain. Its antigen is unidentified. The CDR3 totals 14 residues. Germline CDR1 reads SGDLS; CDR2 reads YYNGEE. J was trimmed by 4 bases and V by 3 bases; bases with no gene match: 4. The entirety of the isolated RNA underwent reverse transcription, so expressed TCRB transcripts were sequenced. Clones were read by immunoSEQ multiplex PCR, and TCRdb kept only the in-frame ones, dropping some. Here the sample spans 110,000 or so clones, about two fifths being singletons. Each of the CD4+ naive, central memory, regulatory and stem cell-like memory populations was sorted via CD45RO/CCR7/CD25/CD127/CD95/CD27. Post-sort purity exceeded 98% for all sorted populations. This sample was taken from a study of beta chain features in type 1 diabetes. At the level of the study: Healthy donors, compared against patients, showed similar age, gender and cell yields. Study-level points and caveats: Shorter templates might be favored by PCR, and equally so in patients and in controls.

Sequenced input: stem cell memory CD4+ T cells from blood. The TCR comes from a woman aged 18-29 years in good health. The V gene is TRBV9, the J gene TRBJ2-1; 7 bases line up with TRBD1. Here the CDR3 reads CASSALTGYNEQFF. CDR3 DNA sequence: TGTGCCAGCAGCGCGTTGACAGGGTACAATGAGCAGTTCTTC.